The TCR beta chain described here comes from a study of cytomegalovirus exposure and HLA in healthy donors. Study conclusions and caveats: In a later analysis, at a false discovery rate of 0.05, roughly 17,000 TCR beta sequences matched HLA alleles. Data from an earlier analysis indicated that most TCR beta V segments were productive either about 87% or about 30% of the time. Researchers reported that a few CMV-associated chains were confirmed in vitro as CMV antigen-specific.

As for this clone: Its target is unknown.

PCR employed 60 Vbeta and 13 Jbeta primers. The protocol was immunoSEQ multiplex PCR, while the TCRdb copy is restricted to in-frame clones and leaves out a portion. Found here are about 150,000 clones, over 70% of them singletons; the top ten hold roughly 3%. V lost 0 bases, J lost 0 bases, and 12 bases lay in between. CDR1 SGHTA and CDR2 FQGNSA come from the germline V gene. CDR3 length: 17 residues. The chain is built from TRBV7-2 and TRBJ1-5, with unresolved D. The receptor was derived from a woman in her forties or fifties in good health and CMV-seropositive. The sample was PBMCs. CDR3 protein: CASSLAATGISNQPQHF. DNA of the CDR3: TGTGCCAGCAGCTTAGCCGCCACCGGTATTAGCAATCAGCCCCAGCATTTT. Based on the CDR3 plus reference TRBV7-2 and TRBJ1-5, the full variable domain is GAGVSQSPSNKVTEKGKDVELRCDPISGHTALYWYRQSLGQGLEFLIYFQGNSAPDKSGLPSDRFSAERTGGSVSTLTIQRTQQEDSAVYLCASSLAATGISNQPQHFGDGTRLSIL.